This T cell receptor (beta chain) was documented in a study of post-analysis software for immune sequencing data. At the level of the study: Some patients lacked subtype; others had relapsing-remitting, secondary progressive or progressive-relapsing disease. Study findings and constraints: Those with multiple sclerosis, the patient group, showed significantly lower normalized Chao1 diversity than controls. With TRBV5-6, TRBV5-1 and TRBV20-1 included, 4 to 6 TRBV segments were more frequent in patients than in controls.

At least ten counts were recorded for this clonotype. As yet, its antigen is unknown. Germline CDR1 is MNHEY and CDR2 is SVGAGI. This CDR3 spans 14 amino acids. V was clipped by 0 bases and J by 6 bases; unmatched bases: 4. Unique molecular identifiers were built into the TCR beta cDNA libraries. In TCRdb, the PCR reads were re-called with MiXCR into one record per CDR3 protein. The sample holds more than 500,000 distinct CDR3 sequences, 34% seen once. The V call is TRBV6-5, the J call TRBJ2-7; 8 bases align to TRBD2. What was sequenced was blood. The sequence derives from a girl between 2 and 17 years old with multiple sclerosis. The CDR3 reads CASSYSRGLGEQYF. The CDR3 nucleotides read TGTGCCAGCAGTTACTCCCGGGGACTAGGCGAGCAGTACTTC.